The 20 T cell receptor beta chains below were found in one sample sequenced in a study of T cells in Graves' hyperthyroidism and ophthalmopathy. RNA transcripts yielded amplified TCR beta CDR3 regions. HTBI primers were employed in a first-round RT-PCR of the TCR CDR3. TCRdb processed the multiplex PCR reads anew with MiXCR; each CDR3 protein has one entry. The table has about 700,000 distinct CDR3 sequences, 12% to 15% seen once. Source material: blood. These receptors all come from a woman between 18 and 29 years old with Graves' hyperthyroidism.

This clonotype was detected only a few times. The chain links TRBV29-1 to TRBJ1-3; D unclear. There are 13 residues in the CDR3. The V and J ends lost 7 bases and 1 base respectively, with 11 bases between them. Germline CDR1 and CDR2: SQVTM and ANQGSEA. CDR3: CSAGPQSGNTIYF. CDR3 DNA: TGCAGCGCTGGGCCCCAATCTGGAAACACCATATATTTT.

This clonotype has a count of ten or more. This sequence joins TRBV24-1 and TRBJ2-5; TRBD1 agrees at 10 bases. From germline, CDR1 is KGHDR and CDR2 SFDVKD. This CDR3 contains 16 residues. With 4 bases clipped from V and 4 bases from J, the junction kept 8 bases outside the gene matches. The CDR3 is CATSDPGQGLGETQYF. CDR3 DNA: TGTGCCACCAGTGACCCGGGACAGGGGCTAGGAGAGACCCAGTACTTC.

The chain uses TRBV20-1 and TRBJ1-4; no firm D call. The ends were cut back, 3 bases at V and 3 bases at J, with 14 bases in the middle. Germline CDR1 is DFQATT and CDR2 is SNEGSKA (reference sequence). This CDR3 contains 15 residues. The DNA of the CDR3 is TGCAGTGCTAGTGCGGGTGCGCCGCCTAATGAAAAACTGTTTTTT. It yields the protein CSASAGAPPNEKLFF.

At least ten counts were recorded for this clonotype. The CDR3 nucleotides are TGTGCCAGCAAACTTGGGAGCGGAGGCACCATATATTTT. Its protein product is CASKLGSGGTIYF. The chain joins TRBV3-1 to TRBJ1-3; D not resolved. CDR1 and CDR2 from the germline V gene are LGHDT and YNNKEL (reference sequence). V was pared by 7 bases and J by 9 bases, with 16 bases between. This CDR3 comprises 13 residues.

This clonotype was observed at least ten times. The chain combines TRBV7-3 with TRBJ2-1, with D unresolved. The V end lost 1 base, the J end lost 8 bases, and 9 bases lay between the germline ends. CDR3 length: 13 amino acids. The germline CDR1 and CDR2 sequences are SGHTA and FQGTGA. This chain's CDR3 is CASSLSIRDEQFF. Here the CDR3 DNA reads TGTGCCAGCAGCTTAAGTATTCGGGATGAGCAGTTCTTC. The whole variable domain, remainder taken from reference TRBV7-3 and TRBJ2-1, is GAGVSQTPSNKVTEKGKYVELRCDPISGHTALYWYRQSLGQGPEFLIYFQGTGAADDSGLPNDRFFAVRPEGSVSTLKIQRTERGDSAVYLCASSLSIRDEQFFGPGTRLTVL.

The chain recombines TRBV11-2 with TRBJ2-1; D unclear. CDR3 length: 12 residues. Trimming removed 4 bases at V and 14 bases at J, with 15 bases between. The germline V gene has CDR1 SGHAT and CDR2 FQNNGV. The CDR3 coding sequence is TGTGCCAGCAGCTCTGACCGGCGGCGAGAGTTCTTC. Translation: CASSSDRRREFF.

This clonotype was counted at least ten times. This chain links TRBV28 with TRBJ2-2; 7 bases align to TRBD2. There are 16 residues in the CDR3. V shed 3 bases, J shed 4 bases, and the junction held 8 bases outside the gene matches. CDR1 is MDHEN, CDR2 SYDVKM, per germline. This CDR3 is CASSLGGSFITGELFF. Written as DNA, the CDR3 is TGTGCCAGCAGTTTGGGCGGGAGCTTTATCACCGGGGAGCTGTTTTTT.

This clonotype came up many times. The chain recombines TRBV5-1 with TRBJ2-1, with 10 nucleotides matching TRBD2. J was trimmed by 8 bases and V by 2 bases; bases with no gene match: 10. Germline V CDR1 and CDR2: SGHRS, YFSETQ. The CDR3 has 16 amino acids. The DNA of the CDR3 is TGCGCCAGCAGCTTTACCCCAGCGGGAGGGATCGATGAGCAGTTCTTC. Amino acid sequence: CASSFTPAGGIDEQFF.

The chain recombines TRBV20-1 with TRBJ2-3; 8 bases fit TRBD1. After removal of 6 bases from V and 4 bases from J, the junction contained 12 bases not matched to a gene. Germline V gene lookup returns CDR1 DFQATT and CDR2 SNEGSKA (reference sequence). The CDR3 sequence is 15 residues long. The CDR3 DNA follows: TGCAGTGCCAGCCACCCGGACAGGGTCTCAGATACGCAGTATTTT. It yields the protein CSASHPDRVSDTQYF.

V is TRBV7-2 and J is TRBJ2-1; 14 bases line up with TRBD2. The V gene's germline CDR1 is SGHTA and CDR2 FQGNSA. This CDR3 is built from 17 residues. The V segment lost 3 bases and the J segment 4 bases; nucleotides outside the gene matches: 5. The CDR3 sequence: CASSFQRTSGRYNEQFF. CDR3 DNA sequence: TGTGCCAGCAGCTTCCAGAGGACTAGCGGGAGGTACAATGAGCAGTTCTTC.

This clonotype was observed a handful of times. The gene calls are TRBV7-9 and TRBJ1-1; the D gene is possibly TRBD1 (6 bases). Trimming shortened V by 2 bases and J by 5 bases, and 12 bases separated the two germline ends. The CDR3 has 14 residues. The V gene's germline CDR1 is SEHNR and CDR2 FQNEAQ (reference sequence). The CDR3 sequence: CASSLPNRETEAFF. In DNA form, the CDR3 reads TGTGCCAGCAGCTTACCCAACAGGGAGACTGAAGCTTTCTTT.

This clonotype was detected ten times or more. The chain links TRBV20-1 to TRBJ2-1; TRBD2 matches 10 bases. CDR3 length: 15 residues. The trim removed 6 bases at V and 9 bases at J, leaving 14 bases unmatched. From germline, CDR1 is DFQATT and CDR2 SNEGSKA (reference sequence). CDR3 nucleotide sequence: TGCAGTGCCGTTTCTCTAGCGGGAGTAGGCCCTGAGCAGTTCTTC. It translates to CSAVSLAGVGPEQFF.

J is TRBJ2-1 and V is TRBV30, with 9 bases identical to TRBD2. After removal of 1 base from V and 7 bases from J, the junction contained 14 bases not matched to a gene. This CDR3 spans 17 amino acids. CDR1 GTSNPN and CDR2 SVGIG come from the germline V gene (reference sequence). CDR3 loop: CAWSEISGSFKRNEQFF. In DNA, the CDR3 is TGTGCCTGGAGTGAGATTAGCGGGAGCTTTAAAAGGAATGAGCAGTTCTTC.

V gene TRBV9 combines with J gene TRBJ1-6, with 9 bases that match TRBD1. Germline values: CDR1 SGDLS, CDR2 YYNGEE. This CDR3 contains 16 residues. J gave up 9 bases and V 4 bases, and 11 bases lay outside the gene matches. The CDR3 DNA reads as TGTGCCAGCAGCCCTCGGGACAGGGCTGAGGGTTCACCCCTCCACTTT. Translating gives CASSPRDRAEGSPLHF.

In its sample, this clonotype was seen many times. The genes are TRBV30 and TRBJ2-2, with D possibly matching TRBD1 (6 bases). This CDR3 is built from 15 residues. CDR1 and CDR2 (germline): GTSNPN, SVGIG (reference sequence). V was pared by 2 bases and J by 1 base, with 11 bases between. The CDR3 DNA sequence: TGTGCCTGGAGTCTCTTGGACAGGAACACCGGGGAGCTGTTTTTT. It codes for CAWSLLDRNTGELFF.

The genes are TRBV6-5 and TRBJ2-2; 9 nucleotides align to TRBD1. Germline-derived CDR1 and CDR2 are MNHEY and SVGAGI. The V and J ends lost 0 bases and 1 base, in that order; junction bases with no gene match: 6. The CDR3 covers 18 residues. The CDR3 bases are TGTGCCAGCAGTTACTCAATGGGGACAGGGTTGAACACCGGGGAGCTGTTTTTT. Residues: CASSYSMGTGLNTGELFF.

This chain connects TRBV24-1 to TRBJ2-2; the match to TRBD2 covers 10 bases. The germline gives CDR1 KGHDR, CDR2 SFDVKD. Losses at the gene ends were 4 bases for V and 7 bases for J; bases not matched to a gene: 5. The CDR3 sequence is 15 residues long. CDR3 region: CATSDLGLADGELFF. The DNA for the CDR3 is TGTGCCACCAGTGACCTCGGACTAGCGGACGGGGAGCTGTTTTTT.

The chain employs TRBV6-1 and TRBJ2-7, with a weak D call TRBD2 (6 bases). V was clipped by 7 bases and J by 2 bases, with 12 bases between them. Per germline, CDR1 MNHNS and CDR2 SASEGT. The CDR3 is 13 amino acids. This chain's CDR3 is CASNRAGPYEQYF. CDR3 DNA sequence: TGTGCCAGCAACCGAGCGGGTCCCTACGAGCAGTACTTC.

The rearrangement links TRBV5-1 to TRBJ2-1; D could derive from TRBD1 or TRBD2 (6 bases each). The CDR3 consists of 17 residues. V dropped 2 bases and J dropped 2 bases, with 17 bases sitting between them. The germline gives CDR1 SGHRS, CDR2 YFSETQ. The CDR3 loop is CASSLDDGGTPYNEQFF. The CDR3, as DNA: TGCGCCAGCAGCTTAGACGACGGGGGCACACCCTACAATGAGCAGTTCTTC.

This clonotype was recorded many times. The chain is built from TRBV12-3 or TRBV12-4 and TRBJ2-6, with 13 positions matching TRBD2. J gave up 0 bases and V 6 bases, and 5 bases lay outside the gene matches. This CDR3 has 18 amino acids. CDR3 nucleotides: TGTGCCAGCAGCCCGGGACTAGCGGGAAACTCTGGGGCCAACGTCCTGACTTTC. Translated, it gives CASSPGLAGNSGANVLTF.